This T cell receptor (beta chain) was sequenced in a study of blood T cell repertoires in COVID-19. As for the study in general: Donors in the United States, Italy and Spain gave samples during acute or convalescent COVID-19. From T cells, B-cell-depleted T cells, or PBMCs came the material, which was cDNA or gDNA.

This clone was seen only once. Methods used by the authors: Reference gene primer amplification yielded estimated nucleated cell counts. The assay was immunoSEQ multiplex PCR, and TCRdb's table has in-frame clones only and misses some. Clonal size and the V and J genes are those of that table, whereas D and trimming came from the DNA. The table records approximately 210,000 clones, roughly 84% of them present only once. There are 15 residues in the CDR3. Trimming removed 0 bases at V and 8 bases at J, with 13 bases between. Germline V gives CDR1 LGHDT, CDR2 YNNKEL (reference sequence). This chain uses TRBV3-1 (or the pseudogene TRBV3-2) with TRBJ1-4; the D gene is possibly TRBD1 (6 bases). What was sequenced was peripheral blood. This TCR was sampled from a woman older than 75 with acute or convalescent COVID-19. The CDR3 DNA is TGTGCCAGCAGCCAAGAGGGGCAGGGGCAGGAAAAACTGTTTTTT. This sequence encodes CASSQEGQGQEKLFF.